Each of the 27 T cell receptor beta chains below was sequenced from the same sample in a study of STAT3 mutations in large granular lymphocyte leukemia. Produced via immunoSEQ multiplex PCR; TCRdb's table is partial and in-frame only. Among 12,000 or so clones listed, 85% were seen once. These receptors have no identified antigens. Study-wide points: At least one immunodominant TCR beta clonotype appeared in every T-cell large granular lymphocyte leukemia patient.

Sequencing was done on a sample of peripheral blood mononuclear cells. The receptors originated from a man older than 75 with T-cell large granular lymphocyte leukemia. Some clones in this sample may be carry-over from other donors' samples.

The V call is TRBV7-6, the J call TRBJ2-3; D not certain. Germline CDR1 and CDR2: SGHVS and FNYEAQ. V dropped 5 bases and J dropped 0 bases, with 12 bases sitting between them. CDR3 length: 15 residues. The CDR3 here is CASSQLRSSTDTQYF. DNA of the CDR3: TGTGCCAGCAGCCAATTACGCTCTAGCACAGATACGCAGTATTTT.

The chain links TRBV30 to TRBJ1-3; TRBD1 is a possible D gene (5 bases). The germline gives CDR1 GTSNPN, CDR2 SVGIG (reference sequence). The CDR3 runs to 14 residues. The V and J ends lost 5 bases and 0 bases respectively, with 11 bases between them. CDR3 DNA: TGTGCCTGGTTAGGGGCCTTCTCTGGAAACACCATATATTTT. This encodes CAWLGAFSGNTIYF.

V usage is TRBV30 and J usage is TRBJ2-1; 8 bases line up with TRBD1. V dropped 2 bases and J dropped 6; count of bases not matched to a gene: 3. CDR3 length: 13 amino acids. CDR1 is GTSNPN and CDR2 is SVGIG in the germline V gene (reference sequence). CDR3 sequence: CAWSSGQGNEQFF. CDR3 nucleotide sequence: TGTGCCTGGAGTTCCGGACAGGGCAATGAGCAGTTCTTC.

This clone was seen more than once but under ten times. The J gene is TRBJ1-2, the V gene TRBV5-1; D call uncertain. Germline values: CDR1 SGHRS, CDR2 YFSETQ. V dropped 2 bases and J dropped 8 bases, with 16 bases sitting between them. The CDR3 consists of 14 residues. The CDR3 sequence is CASSFPTRLGGYTF. CDR3 coding DNA: TGCGCCAGCAGCTTCCCGACACGCCTCGGAGGCTACACCTTC.

J is TRBJ2-7 and V is TRBV5-1, with TRBD1 matching over 10 bases. The CDR3 is 14 residues long. J gave up 2 bases and V 4 bases, and 3 bases lay outside the gene matches. Per germline, CDR1 SGHRS and CDR2 YFSETQ. In DNA form, the CDR3 reads TGCGCCAGCAGCCCCGGGACAGGGGCCTACGAGCAGTACTTC. Encoded protein: CASSPGTGAYEQYF.

The genes are TRBV6-5 and TRBJ2-7; D possibly matches TRBD1 or TRBD2 (5 bases each). V lost 6 bases and J 12 bases, leaving 18 bases between the germline ends. This CDR3 is built from 12 residues. Germline V gene sequence: CDR1 MNHEY, CDR2 SVGAGI. The CDR3 nucleotides read TGTGCCAGCAGCGATCCTCCGGGACGCCGGTACTTC. This codes for CASSDPPGRRYF.

The chain links TRBV18 to TRBJ2-5; perhaps TRBD2 as D (5 bases). Germline-derived CDR1 and CDR2 are KGHSH and LQKENI. V gave up 3 bases and J gave up 4 bases, with 6 bases separating them. CDR3 length: 12 residues. CDR3 sequence reads: CASSPAGETQYF. CDR3 DNA sequence: TGTGCCAGCTCACCGGCGGGAGAGACCCAGTACTTC.

This chain connects TRBV5-1 to TRBJ2-7, with 7 bases fitting TRBD2. This CDR3 is 15 amino acids long. CDR1 is SGHRS and CDR2 is YFSETQ in the germline V gene. V gave up 4 bases and J gave up 1 base; unmatched junction bases: 8. The CDR3 DNA reads TGCGCCAGCAGCCGCGGGGGAGGTGGGTCCTACGAGCAGTACTTC. Translated, it gives CASSRGGGGSYEQYF.

This chain joins TRBV7-2 and TRBJ1-1, with TRBD1 as a possible D gene (5 bases). Trimming stripped 3 bases from V and 5 bases from J, with 13 bases between. CDR3 size: 14 residues. Germline values: CDR1 SGHTA, CDR2 FQGNSA. The CDR3 DNA sequence: TGTGCCAGCAGCTTCCTAGGGACTTCGACTGAAGCTTTCTTT. It yields the protein CASSFLGTSTEAFF.

V usage is TRBV18 and J usage is TRBJ1-2, with D maybe TRBD1 (5 bases). This CDR3 spans 13 amino acids. The germline CDR1 and CDR2 sequences are KGHSH and LQKENI. Deletions cut 5 bases from V and 10 bases from J, with 17 bases between. CDR3 sequence (DNA): TGTGCCAGCTCATCGGACACAAGAGGTACCTACACCTTC. Amino acid sequence: CASSSDTRGTYTF.

The chain employs TRBV29-1 and TRBJ2-4; the D gene is possibly TRBD2 (7 bases). The CDR3 is made up of 16 amino acids. Germline-derived CDR1 and CDR2 are SQVTM and ANQGSEA. With 3 bases removed from V and 4 bases from J, the gap between germline ends came to 19 bases. CDR3 bases: TGCAGCGTTGACTCAGGGGAGGGGGGGGTTAAAAACATTCAGTACTTC. The encoded protein is CSVDSGEGGVKNIQYF. Looking up the rest from reference TRBV29-1 and TRBJ2-4 gives the full variable domain: SAVISQKPSRDICQRGTSLTIQCQVDSQVTMMFWYRQQPGQSLTLIATANQGSEATYESGFVIDKFPISRPNLTFSTLTVSNMSPEDSSIYLCSVDSGEGGVKNIQYFGAGTRLSVL.

The gene calls are TRBV30 and TRBJ2-4; weak D call: TRBD2 (5 bases). The CDR3 totals 14 residues. The germline V and J ends were trimmed by 1 base and 0 bases, with 7 bases remaining between them. Germline CDR1 GTSNPN, CDR2 SVGIG (reference sequence). DNA of the CDR3: TGTGCCTGGAGTGGGACTTTAGCCAAAAACATTCAGTACTTC. This sequence encodes CAWSGTLAKNIQYF.

This clone appeared once. V gene TRBV9 combines with J gene TRBJ2-3, with TRBD1 matching over 7 bases. Germline CDR1 SGDLS, CDR2 YYNGEE. This CDR3 comprises 16 residues. With 0 bases clipped from V and 6 bases from J, the junction kept 10 bases outside the gene matches. This CDR3 is CASSVGEGGAWDTQYF. CDR3 nucleotide sequence: TGTGCCAGCAGCGTAGGGGAAGGGGGCGCGTGGGATACGCAGTATTTT.

The genes are TRBV7-2 and TRBJ2-3, with 13 positions matching TRBD2. The V gene's germline CDR1 is SGHTA and CDR2 FQGNSA. This CDR3 comprises 17 residues. With V trimmed by 5 bases and J by 3 bases, 8 bases remained unmatched. The CDR3: CASSRTSGGWETDTQYF. CDR3 coding DNA: TGTGCCAGCAGCCGGACTAGCGGGGGCTGGGAGACAGATACGCAGTATTTT.

CDR3 DNA: TGTGCCAGCAGCTTTAGGAACACTGAAGCTTTCTTT. Its translation is CASSFRNTEAFF. This chain uses TRBV5-4 with TRBJ1-1; no definite D call. CDR1 is SGHNT and CDR2 is YYREEE in the germline V gene (reference sequence). V shed 2 bases and J shed 1 base, with 3 bases lying between them. This CDR3 spans 12 amino acids.

The genes are TRBV19 and TRBJ1-2, with 7 bases that match TRBD1. The V gene end was trimmed by 3 bases and the J gene end by 8 bases; junction bases not matched to a gene: 9. CDR1 is LNHDA, CDR2 SQIVND, per germline (reference sequence). CDR3 size: 14 residues. CDR3 loop: CASSMGRQGEGYTF. The CDR3 DNA reads TGTGCCAGTAGTATGGGGAGACAGGGAGAGGGCTACACCTTC. Combining the CDR3 with reference TRBV19 and TRBJ1-2 gives the whole variable domain DGGITQSPKYLFRKEGQNVTLSCEQNLNHDAMYWYRQDPGQGLRLIYYSQIVNDFQKGDIAEGYSVSREKKESFPLTVTSAQKNPTAFYLCASSMGRQGEGYTFGSGTRLTVV.

V usage is TRBV28 and J usage is TRBJ2-7; the match to TRBD2 covers 9 bases. Trimming cost V 7 bases and J 5 bases; bases outside gene matches: 12. CDR3 length: 15 amino acids. Germline assignment: CDR1 MDHEN and CDR2 SYDVKM. The CDR3 nucleotides are TGTGCCAGCACCTCATATACTAGCGGGTATAACGAGCAGTACTTC. Encoded protein: CASTSYTSGYNEQYF.

The V and J genes are TRBV7-6 and TRBJ2-7; D is unresolved. This CDR3 region has 14 residues. Trimming shortened V by 5 bases and J by 6 bases, and 17 bases separated the two germline ends. Germline CDR1 and CDR2: SGHVS and FNYEAQ. The CDR3 is CASSLTSRWSEQYF. The CDR3 DNA sequence: TGTGCCAGCAGCCTCACCTCTAGGTGGTCCGAGCAGTACTTC.

This chain joins TRBV5-1 and TRBJ2-1; D unresolved. The CDR3 length is 14 residues. With 0 bases removed from V and 2 bases from J, the gap between germline ends came to 6 bases. CDR1 is SGHRS and CDR2 is YFSETQ in the germline V gene. The CDR3 loop is CASSLAGAYNEQFF. In DNA, the CDR3 is TGCGCCAGCAGCTTGGCGGGTGCCTACAATGAGCAGTTCTTC. Combining the CDR3 with reference TRBV5-1 and TRBJ2-1 gives the whole variable domain KAGVTQTPRYLIKTRGQQVTLSCSPISGHRSVSWYQQTPGQGLQFLFEYFSETQRNKGNFPGRFSGRQFSNSRSEMNVSTLELGDSALYLCASSLAGAYNEQFFGPGTRLTVL.

On this clone itself: Compared with germline, one end of the junction differs, possibly owing to a read error. J is TRBJ1-2 and V is TRBV5-3; TRBD1 is a possible D gene (5 bases). TRBV5-3 is an ORF, with its function uncertain. This CDR3 has 10 amino acids. CDR3 in amino acids: CARSRGFGTF. DNA of the CDR3: TGTGCCAGAAGCCGGGGTTTTGGGACTTTC.

This chain links TRBV5-1 with TRBJ2-7; the match to TRBD1 covers 7 bases. The CDR3 loop spans 15 amino acids. V trimming: 5 bases; J trimming: 0 bases; junction bases outside the gene matches: 8. Germline V gene lookup returns CDR1 SGHRS and CDR2 YFSETQ. The CDR3 sequence is CASRRASGGSYEQYF. In DNA form, the CDR3 reads TGCGCCAGCAGGAGGGCCTCAGGGGGCTCCTACGAGCAGTACTTC.

The CDR3 is CASSPRTGMNTGELFF. The CDR3 nucleotides read TGTGCCAGCTCACCACGTACAGGGATGAACACCGGGGAGCTGTTTTTT. The V and J genes are TRBV18 and TRBJ2-2; the D gene is possibly TRBD1 (6 bases). The CDR3 covers 16 residues. Germline V gives CDR1 KGHSH, CDR2 LQKENI. Trimming took off 1 base at V and 1 base at J, with 10 bases between the two ends.

V and J are TRBV6-6 and TRBJ2-7; D remains unclear. The germline V gene has CDR1 MNHNY and CDR2 SVGAGI (reference sequence). V was cut by 7 bases and J by 3 bases, with 10 bases left in between. CDR3 length: 12 residues. The CDR3 DNA is TGTGCCAGCACTAAAGACGACTACGAGCAGTACTTC. Protein product: CASTKDDYEQYF.

This clone appeared once. The rearrangement joins TRBV18 to TRBJ1-2; 8 positions agree with TRBD1. Unmatched junction bases numbered 8, after V lost 2 bases and J lost 6 bases. This CDR3 region has 15 residues. Germline CDR1 KGHSH, CDR2 LQKENI. This CDR3 reads CASSPSRGPPNGYTF. As DNA, the CDR3 is TGTGCCAGCTCACCAAGCAGGGGGCCGCCCAATGGCTACACCTTC.

This sequence joins TRBV14 and TRBJ2-2; D perhaps matches TRBD2 (6 bases). V lost 5 bases and J 0 bases, leaving 13 bases between the germline ends. This CDR3 is built from 16 residues. Germline CDR1 SGHDN, CDR2 FVKESK. CDR3 DNA: TGTGCCAGCAGCTGGGGACTCCCTCCGAACACCGGGGAGCTGTTTTTT. This gives the protein CASSWGLPPNTGELFF.

This rearrangement joins TRBV7-9 to TRBJ2-5; 10 bases line up with TRBD2. The germline CDR1 and CDR2 sequences are SEHNR and FQNEAQ (reference sequence). CDR3 length equals 16 residues. The V gene end was trimmed by 4 bases and the J gene end by 4 bases; junction bases not matched to a gene: 9. This CDR3 is CASSYPAGGRGETQYF. Written as DNA, the CDR3 is TGTGCCAGCAGCTATCCAGCGGGGGGGCGGGGAGAGACCCAGTACTTC.

The chain carries TRBV27 and TRBJ1-2, with D hard to call. V was pared by 2 bases and J by 5 bases, with 12 bases between. The germline CDR1 and CDR2 sequences are MNHEY and SMNVEV (reference sequence). The CDR3 is 14 amino acids. The CDR3 is CASSLRAGFYGYTF. The CDR3 DNA follows: TGTGCCAGCAGTTTAAGAGCAGGCTTTTATGGCTACACCTTC.